The 28 T cell receptor beta chains in this list originate from one sample, sequenced in a study of CD8 T cells in Susac syndrome. The RNA, roughly 0.5 to 1 ug, was put through reverse transcription using random hexamers. MiXCR, run by TCRdb on the immunoSEQ multiplex PCR reads, gives a single entry per CDR3 protein. The sample consists of approximately 140,000 distinct CDR3 sequences, 85% to 95% of them appearing once. Sequencing used CD4+ T cells from PBMCs. The receptors derive from a human donor with multiple sclerosis.

The chain links TRBV28 to TRBJ2-7; D ambiguous. The CDR3 contains 13 residues. Trimming removed 6 bases from V and 1 base from J, with 10 bases in between. In germline, CDR1 is MDHEN, CDR2 SYDVKM. In DNA form, the CDR3 reads TGTGCCAGCAGGATTGACTCTTCCTACGAGCAGTACTTC. Protein sequence: CASRIDSSYEQYF. The whole variable domain, filled in from reference TRBV28 and TRBJ2-7, reads DVKVTQSSRYLVKRTGEKVFLECVQDMDHENMFWYRQDPGLGLRLIYFSYDVKMKEKGDIPEGYSVSREKKERFSLILESASTNQTSMYLCASRIDSSYEQYFGPGTRLTVT.

The genes are TRBV5-1 and TRBJ2-7; D is undetermined. Germline V gene lookup returns CDR1 SGHRS and CDR2 YFSETQ. The CDR3 extends over 14 amino acids. With 0 bases removed from V and 2 bases from J, the gap between germline ends came to 9 bases. CDR3 loop: CASSLGDTAYEQYF. The CDR3 DNA follows: TGCGCCAGCAGCTTGGGTGACACCGCCTACGAGCAGTACTTC.

The V gene is TRBV6-2 or TRBV6-3, the J gene TRBJ1-1; tentatively, D is TRBD1 (5 bases). This CDR3 is 12 amino acids long. Germline CDR1 and CDR2: MNHEY and SVGEGT. Trimming cost V 2 bases and J 7 bases, with 8 bases left between them. The CDR3 region is CASSYGANEAFF. DNA for the CDR3: TGTGCCAGCAGTTACGGGGCTAATGAAGCTTTCTTT.

V is TRBV28 and J is TRBJ1-2, with D tentatively TRBD1 (5 bases). Germline V gene lookup returns CDR1 MDHEN and CDR2 SYDVKM. Trimming took 7 bases from V and 8 from J, leaving 14 bases between them. This CDR3 comprises 12 residues. The CDR3 DNA reads as TGTGCCAGCACAGGGACCATACAAGGCTACACCTTC. It translates to CASTGTIQGYTF.

A single count supports this clonotype. J is TRBJ2-1 and V is TRBV20-1, with 13 bases matching TRBD2. The germline V gene has CDR1 DFQATT and CDR2 SNEGSKA (reference sequence). The V and J ends lost 6 bases and 0 bases, in that order; junction bases with no gene match: 14. The CDR3 length is 19 residues. Here the CDR3 DNA reads TGCAGTGCACCTCGACTAGCGGGAGGCCTCCCGAGCTCCTACAATGAGCAGTTCTTC. Protein sequence: CSAPRLAGGLPSSYNEQFF.

This sequence joins TRBV7-2 and TRBJ1-6, with D uncertain. The CDR3 covers 14 residues. Per the germline V gene, CDR1 is SGHTA and CDR2 is FQGNSA. The V end was cut by 0 bases, the J end by 6 bases, with 6 bases between. This CDR3 is CASSLATGNSPLHF. The CDR3 region has the DNA TGTGCCAGCAGCTTAGCCACGGGTAATTCACCCCTCCACTTT.

This clonotype is a singleton in its sample. V and J are TRBV12-3 or TRBV12-4 and TRBJ2-1; 11 nucleotides match TRBD2. This CDR3 has 14 residues. V shed 7 bases and J 4 bases; nucleotides not matched to a gene: 3. The CDR3 region has the DNA TGTGCCAGCAAGCTAGCGGGAGGATACAATGAGCAGTTCTTC. Amino acids: CASKLAGGYNEQFF.

J is TRBJ2-3 and V is TRBV28; D gene unclear. V dropped 6 bases and J dropped 6 bases, with 16 bases sitting between them. This CDR3 has 14 amino acids. Germline V gives CDR1 MDHEN, CDR2 SYDVKM. The CDR3 nucleotides are TGTGCCAGCAGAACGATCGGACGTTCCGATACGCAGTATTTT. It specifies CASRTIGRSDTQYF.

V usage is TRBV29-1 and J usage is TRBJ1-2; TRBD1 aligns across 9 bases. The J segment lost 4 bases and the V segment lost 4 bases, leaving 4 bases of the junction unmatched. Germline CDR1 SQVTM, CDR2 ANQGSEA. The CDR3 totals 13 residues. The CDR3 loop is CSVAPGQGYGYTF. The DNA for the CDR3 is TGCAGCGTTGCCCCGGGACAGGGCTATGGCTACACCTTC.

This sequence joins TRBV29-1 and TRBJ1-1; D not certain. Trimming pared 4 bases from V and 1 base from J, leaving 7 bases between. This CDR3 region has 12 residues. The V gene's germline CDR1 is SQVTM and CDR2 ANQGSEA. This chain's CDR3 is CSVAAKNTEAFF. In DNA form, the CDR3 reads TGCAGCGTTGCGGCGAAGAACACTGAAGCTTTCTTT.

This clonotype was observed a single time. This chain uses TRBV20-1 with TRBJ2-3; no reliable D call. V was shortened by 8 bases and J by 6 bases, with 12 bases between the two germline ends. This CDR3 region has 11 residues. Germline CDR1 DFQATT, CDR2 SNEGSKA (reference sequence). CDR3 residues: CSSMVADTQYF. The CDR3 coding sequence is TGCAGTTCAATGGTGGCCGATACGCAGTATTTT.

This chain connects TRBV27 to TRBJ1-2; the D is unclear. Germline CDR1 and CDR2: MNHEY and SMNVEV (reference sequence). The CDR3 runs to 14 residues. V shed 6 bases and J shed 2 bases, with 13 bases lying between them. CDR3 bases: TGTGCCAGCAGGGGCCTGACGGGGAACTATGGCTACACCTTC. Translated: CASRGLTGNYGYTF.

The rearrangement links TRBV30 to TRBJ2-3; 7 nucleotides line up with TRBD2. V lost 3 bases to trimming and J lost 4 bases; unmatched junction nucleotides: 7. CDR1 and CDR2 (germline): GTSNPN, SVGIG (reference sequence). The CDR3 is made up of 14 amino acids. CDR3 in amino acids: CAWRMGRGADTQYF. The CDR3 coding sequence is TGTGCCTGGAGAATGGGCCGGGGGGCAGATACGCAGTATTTT.

This sequence joins TRBV28 and TRBJ1-5; no clear D gene. V lost 1 base to trimming and J lost 7 bases, with 11 bases between them. The CDR3 is 14 amino acids. In germline, CDR1 is MDHEN, CDR2 SYDVKM. This CDR3 reads CASSLSGERQPQHF. The CDR3 nucleotides are TGTGCCAGCAGTTTATCCGGGGAGCGCCAGCCCCAGCATTTT.

The J gene is TRBJ2-5, the V gene TRBV7-7; 7 nucleotides line up with TRBD2. The junction had 4 bases not matched to a gene; V was cut back by 1 base and J by 5 bases. Germline V gene data show CDR1 as SSHAT and CDR2 as FNYEAQ (reference sequence). This CDR3 spans 14 amino acids. The CDR3 DNA follows: TGTGCCAGCAGCTTAGGTTCGGGGGGTGAGACCCAGTACTTC. Protein sequence: CASSLGSGGETQYF.

The chain uses TRBV3-1 and TRBJ2-5; D is perhaps TRBD2 (5 bases). Germline CDR1 reads LGHDT; CDR2 reads YNNKEL (reference sequence). With 1 base removed from V and 3 bases from J, the gap between germline ends came to 18 bases. This CDR3 is built from 17 residues. The CDR3 DNA follows: TGTGCCAGCAGCCAAGCGGGCGGGCCTCCCGCTAAAGAGACCCAGTACTTC. Translation: CASSQAGGPPAKETQYF.

A single count supports this clonotype. The V call is TRBV6-1, the J call TRBJ2-3, with 9 bases aligning to TRBD2. V dropped 5 bases and J dropped 0; count of bases not matched to a gene: 6. There are 16 residues in the CDR3. Germline CDR1 and CDR2: MNHNS and SASEGT. The DNA for the CDR3 is TGTGCCAGCAGTCCCTCTAGCGGGGCTAGCACAGATACGCAGTATTTT. This sequence encodes CASSPSSGASTDTQYF.

The rearrangement joins TRBV20-1 to TRBJ2-7, with D possibly TRBD1 on 5 matching bases. This CDR3 has 12 residues. Germline V lookup: CDR1 DFQATT, CDR2 SNEGSKA (reference sequence). Trimming removed 4 bases from V and 6 bases from J, with 13 bases in between. This CDR3 reads CSATPRAREQYF. The CDR3 nucleotides are TGCAGTGCTACTCCCAGGGCTCGCGAGCAGTACTTC.

This chain uses TRBV3-1 with TRBJ2-7; D is unclear. Trimming left V 4 bases short and J 4 bases short, with 14 bases between. CDR1 and CDR2 from the germline V gene are LGHDT and YNNKEL (reference sequence). The CDR3 sequence is 14 residues long. CDR3: CASSLQVGPYEQYF. CDR3 sequence (DNA): TGTGCCAGCAGCCTCCAGGTTGGGCCTTACGAGCAGTACTTC.

The chain uses TRBV4-3 and TRBJ1-2; D is ambiguous. Trimming stripped 1 base from V and 1 base from J, with 10 bases between. Germline V CDR1 and CDR2: LGHNA, YSLEER. The CDR3 runs 15 residues. DNA of the CDR3: TGCGCCAGCAGCCAAGGGCGAATGAGTAACTATGGCTACACCTTC. Translated: CASSQGRMSNYGYTF.

J is TRBJ2-1 and V is TRBV18; the D is unclear. The CDR3 is 14 residues long. V lost 7 bases and J 0 bases, leaving 10 bases between the germline ends. CDR1 KGHSH and CDR2 LQKENI come from the germline V gene. For the CDR3, the DNA is TGTGCCAGCTTACCGAGCCTCTCCTACAATGAGCAGTTCTTC. It translates to CASLPSLSYNEQFF.

The chain carries TRBV28 and TRBJ2-3; 7 bases agree with TRBD2. The germline CDR1 and CDR2 sequences are MDHEN and SYDVKM. V was pared by 3 bases and J by 6 bases, with 9 bases of the junction left unmatched. The CDR3 has 15 residues. CDR3 region: CASSFLAATGDTQYF. CDR3 nucleotide sequence: TGTGCCAGCAGTTTCCTAGCGGCCACTGGGGATACGCAGTATTTT.

This sequence joins TRBV3-1 and TRBJ2-5, with 8 bases aligning to TRBD2. J was trimmed by 4 bases and V by 0 bases; bases with no gene match: 19. The CDR3 length is 20 residues. Germline CDR1 is LGHDT and CDR2 is YNNKEL (reference sequence). CDR3: CASSQENSLAGRSFTETQYF. The CDR3 DNA reads TGTGCCAGCAGCCAAGAGAATTCGCTAGCGGGTAGGAGTTTTACAGAGACCCAGTACTTC.

V gene TRBV13 combines with J gene TRBJ2-5, with D possibly being TRBD1 or TRBD2 (6 bases each). The V and J ends lost 2 bases and 1 base respectively, with 11 bases between them. The CDR3 contains 15 residues. Germline V gives CDR1 PRHDT, CDR2 FYEKMQ (reference sequence). CDR3 residues: CASSLRGGLQETQYF. In DNA form, the CDR3 reads TGTGCCAGCAGCTTAAGAGGGGGGCTCCAAGAGACCCAGTACTTC.

The chain uses TRBV6-1 and TRBJ1-2; D remains ambiguous. Trimming removed 5 bases from V and 2 bases from J, with 6 bases in between. Germline lookup yields CDR1 MNHNS and CDR2 SASEGT. The CDR3 loop spans 12 amino acids. The CDR3 DNA sequence: TGTGCCAGCAGTCCAAAGAACTATGGCTACACCTTC. This gives the protein CASSPKNYGYTF.

The chain carries TRBV11-2 and TRBJ2-5; D may match TRBD1 or TRBD2 (5 bases each). The CDR3 length is 13 residues. Germline CDR1 and CDR2: SGHAT and FQNNGV. The CDR3 here is CATGPGVQETQYF. The CDR3 DNA sequence: TGTGCAACGGGGCCAGGTGTCCAAGAGACCCAGTACTTC.

The chain carries TRBV28 and TRBJ2-7, with 7 bases matching TRBD1. V was clipped by 6 bases and J by 0 bases; unmatched bases: 5. This CDR3 has 14 residues. The germline CDR1 and CDR2 sequences are MDHEN and SYDVKM. The chain's CDR3 is CASSRRQGSYEQYF. The DNA for the CDR3 is TGTGCCAGCAGCCGTAGACAGGGCTCCTACGAGCAGTACTTC.

The chain has TRBV3-1 and TRBJ1-1; D is unclear. Germline V gene sequence: CDR1 LGHDT, CDR2 YNNKEL (reference sequence). The CDR3 covers 13 residues. Trimming took 0 bases from V and 3 from J, leaving 5 bases between them. CDR3 nucleotides: TGTGCCAGCAGCCAAGATCGTGACACTGAAGCTTTCTTT. Residues: CASSQDRDTEAFF.